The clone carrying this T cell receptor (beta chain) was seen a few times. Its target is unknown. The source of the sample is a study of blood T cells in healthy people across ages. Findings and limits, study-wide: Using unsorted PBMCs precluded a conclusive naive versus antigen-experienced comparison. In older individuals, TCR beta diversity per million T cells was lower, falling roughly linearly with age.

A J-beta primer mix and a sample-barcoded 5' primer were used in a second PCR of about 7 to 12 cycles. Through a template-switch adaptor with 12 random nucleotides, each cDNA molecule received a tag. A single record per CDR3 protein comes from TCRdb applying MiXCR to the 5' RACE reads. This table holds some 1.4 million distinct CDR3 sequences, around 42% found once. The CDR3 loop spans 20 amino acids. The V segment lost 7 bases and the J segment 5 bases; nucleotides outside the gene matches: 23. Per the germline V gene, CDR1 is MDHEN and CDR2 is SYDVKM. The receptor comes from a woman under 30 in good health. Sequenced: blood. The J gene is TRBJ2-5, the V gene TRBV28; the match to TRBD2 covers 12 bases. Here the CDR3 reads CASKRASGRVRGALWETQYF. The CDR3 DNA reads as TGTGCCAGCAAACGTGCTAGCGGGAGGGTTAGGGGTGCTCTGTGGGAGACCCAGTACTTC.